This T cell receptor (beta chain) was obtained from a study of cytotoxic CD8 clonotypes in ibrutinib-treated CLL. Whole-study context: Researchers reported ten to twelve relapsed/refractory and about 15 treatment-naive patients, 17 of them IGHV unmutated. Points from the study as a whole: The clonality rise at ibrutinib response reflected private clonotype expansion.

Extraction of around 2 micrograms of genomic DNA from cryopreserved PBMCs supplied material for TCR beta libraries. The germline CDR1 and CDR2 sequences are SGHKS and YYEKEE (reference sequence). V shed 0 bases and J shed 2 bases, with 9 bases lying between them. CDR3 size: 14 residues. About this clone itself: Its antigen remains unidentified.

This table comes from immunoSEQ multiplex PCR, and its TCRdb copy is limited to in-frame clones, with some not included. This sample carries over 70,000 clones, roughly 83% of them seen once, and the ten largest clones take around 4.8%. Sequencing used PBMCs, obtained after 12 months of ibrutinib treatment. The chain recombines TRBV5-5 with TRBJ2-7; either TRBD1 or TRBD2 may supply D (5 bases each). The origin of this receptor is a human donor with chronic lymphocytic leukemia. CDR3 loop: CASSLDGGPYEQYF. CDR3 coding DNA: TGTGCCAGCAGCTTGGATGGGGGACCCTACGAGCAGTACTTC.